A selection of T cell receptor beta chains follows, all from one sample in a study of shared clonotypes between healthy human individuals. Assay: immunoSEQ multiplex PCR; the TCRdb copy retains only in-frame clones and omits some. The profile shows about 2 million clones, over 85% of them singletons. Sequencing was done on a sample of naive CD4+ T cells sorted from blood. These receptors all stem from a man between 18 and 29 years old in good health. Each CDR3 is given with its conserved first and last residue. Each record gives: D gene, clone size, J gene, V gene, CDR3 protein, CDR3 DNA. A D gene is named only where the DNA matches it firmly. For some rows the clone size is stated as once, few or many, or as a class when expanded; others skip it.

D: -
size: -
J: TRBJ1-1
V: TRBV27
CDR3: CASSLWGPFTEAFF
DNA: TGTGCCAGCAGTTTGTGGGGGCCATTCACTGAAGCTTTCTTT

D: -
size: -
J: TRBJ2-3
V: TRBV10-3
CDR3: CAISAQGLDTQYF
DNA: TGTGCCATCAGCGCACAGGGTTTAGATACGCAGTATTTT

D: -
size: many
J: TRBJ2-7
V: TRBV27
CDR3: CASSSPGAINEQYF
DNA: TGTGCCAGCAGTTCCCCGGGGGCCATCAACGAGCAGTACTTC

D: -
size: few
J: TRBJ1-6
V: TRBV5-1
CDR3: CASSLEDNSPLHF
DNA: TGCGCCAGCAGCTTGGAAGATAATTCACCCCTCCACTTT

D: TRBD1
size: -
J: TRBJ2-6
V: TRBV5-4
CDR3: CASSLAQGASGANVLTF
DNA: TGTGCCAGCAGCTTGGCCCAGGGGGCCTCTGGGGCCAACGTCCTGACTTTC

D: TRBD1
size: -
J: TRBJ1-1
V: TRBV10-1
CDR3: CASSGASGTAAFF
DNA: TGCGCCAGCAGCGGCGCGTCGGGGACAGCAGCTTTCTTT

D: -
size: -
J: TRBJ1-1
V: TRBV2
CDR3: CASSPSRLNTEAFF
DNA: TGTGCCAGCAGTCCTTCACGGTTGAACACTGAAGCTTTCTTT

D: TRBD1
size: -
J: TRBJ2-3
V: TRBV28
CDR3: CASSYGQGGSSTDTQYF
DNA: TGTGCCAGCAGTTACGGACAGGGAGGATCTAGCACAGATACGCAGTATTTT

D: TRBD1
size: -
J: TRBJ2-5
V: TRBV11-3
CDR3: CASSWGTGAGETQYF
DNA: TGTGCCAGCAGCTGGGGGACAGGGGCGGGAGAGACCCAGTACTTC

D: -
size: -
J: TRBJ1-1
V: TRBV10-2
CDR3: CASSVKGNTEAFF
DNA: TGCGCCAGCAGTGTAAAGGGAAACACTGAAGCTTTCTTT

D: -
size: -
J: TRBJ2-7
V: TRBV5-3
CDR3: CARSPPLLESWYEQYF
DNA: TGTGCCAGAAGCCCTCCCCTACTAGAATCTTGGTACGAGCAGTACTTC

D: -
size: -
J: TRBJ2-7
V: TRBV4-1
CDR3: CASSQVPTWGSYEQYF
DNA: TGCGCCAGCAGCCAAGTCCCGACATGGGGTTCCTACGAGCAGTACTTC

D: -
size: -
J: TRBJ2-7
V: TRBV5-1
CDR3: CASSLETVGVEQYF
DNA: TGCGCCAGCAGCTTGGAAACAGTGGGTGTCGAGCAGTACTTC

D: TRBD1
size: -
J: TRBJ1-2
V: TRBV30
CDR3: CAWSFSPDRGRYGYTF
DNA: TGTGCCTGGAGTTTTTCTCCGGACAGGGGTAGGTATGGCTACACCTTC

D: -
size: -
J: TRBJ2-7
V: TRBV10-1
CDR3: CASSEGATYEQYF
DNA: TGCGCCAGCAGTGAAGGAGCGACCTACGAGCAGTACTTC

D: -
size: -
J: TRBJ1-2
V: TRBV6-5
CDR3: CASSYGAGNYGYTF
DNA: TGTGCCAGCAGTTACGGCGCAGGGAACTATGGCTACACCTTC

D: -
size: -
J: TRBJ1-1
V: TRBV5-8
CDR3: CASSLGGRAFF
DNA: TGTGCCAGCAGCTTGGGGGGGAGGGCTTTCTTT

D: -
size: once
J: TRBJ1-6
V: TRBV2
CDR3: CASRETGNYNSPLHF
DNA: TGTGCCAGCAGGGAAACGGGGAACTATAATTCACCCCTCCACTTT

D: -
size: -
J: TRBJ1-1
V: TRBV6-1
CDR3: CASSKGRENTEAFF
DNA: TGTGCCAGCAGTAAAGGGAGAGAGAACACTGAAGCTTTCTTT

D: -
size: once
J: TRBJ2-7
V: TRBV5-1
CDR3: CASSLGTASYEQYF
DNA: TGCGCCAGCAGCTTGGGGACGGCCTCCTACGAGCAGTACTTC

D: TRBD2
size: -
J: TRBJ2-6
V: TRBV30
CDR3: CAWTRTKAGGPAGANVLTF
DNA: TGTGCCTGGACCCGGACAAAAGCGGGAGGGCCGGCAGGGGCCAACGTCCTGACTTTC

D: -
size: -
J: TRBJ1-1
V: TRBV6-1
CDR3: CASRQGLNTEAFF
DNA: TGTGCCAGCAGACAGGGCCTGAACACTGAAGCTTTCTTT

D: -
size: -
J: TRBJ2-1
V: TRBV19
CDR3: CASSIIPHQEQFF
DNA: TGTGCCAGTAGTATAATCCCGCATCAAGAGCAGTTCTTC

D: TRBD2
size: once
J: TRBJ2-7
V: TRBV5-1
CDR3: CASSQRPGLADYEQYF
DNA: TGCGCCAGCAGCCAAAGACCGGGACTAGCGGACTACGAGCAGTACTTC

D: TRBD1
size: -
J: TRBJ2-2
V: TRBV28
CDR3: CASSSGQINTGELFF
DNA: TGTGCCAGCAGTTCGGGACAGATTAACACCGGGGAGCTGTTTTTT

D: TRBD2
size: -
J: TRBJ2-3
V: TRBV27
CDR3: CASSWGLGSTDTQYF
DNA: TGTGCCAGCAGTTGGGGACTAGGAAGCACAGATACGCAGTATTTT

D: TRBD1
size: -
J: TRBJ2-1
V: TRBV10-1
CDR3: CASSEVGGTGLYNEQFF
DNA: TGCGCCAGCAGTGAGGTCGGCGGGACAGGGTTATACAATGAGCAGTTCTTC

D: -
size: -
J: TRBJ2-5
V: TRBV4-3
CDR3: CASSQDMGGQETQYF
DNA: TGCGCCAGCAGCCAAGATATGGGGGGTCAAGAGACCCAGTACTTC

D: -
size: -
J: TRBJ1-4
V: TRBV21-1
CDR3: CASSKALRGRRCEKLFF
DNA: TGTGCCAGCAGCAAAGCATTGCGGGGGAGGAGATGTGAAAAACTGTTTTTT

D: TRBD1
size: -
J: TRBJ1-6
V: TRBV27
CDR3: CASSSYGTVNSPLHF
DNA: TGTGCCAGCAGTTCCTACGGGACAGTCAATTCACCCCTCCACTTT

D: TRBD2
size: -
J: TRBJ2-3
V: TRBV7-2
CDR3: CASTGTSGPSGTQYF
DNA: TGTGCCAGCACCGGGACTAGCGGACCATCCGGAACGCAGTATTTT

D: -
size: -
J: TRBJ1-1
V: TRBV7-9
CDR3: CASSYPMGTEAFF
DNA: TGTGCCAGCAGCTACCCCATGGGCACTGAAGCTTTCTTT

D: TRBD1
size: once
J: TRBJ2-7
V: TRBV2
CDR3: CASRPYRGETYEQYF
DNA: TGTGCCAGCAGGCCCTACAGGGGAGAGACCTACGAGCAGTACTTC

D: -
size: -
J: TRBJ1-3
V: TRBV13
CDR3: CASSRNRVAGNTIYF
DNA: TGTGCCAGCAGCCGAAACAGGGTGGCCGGAAACACCATATATTTT

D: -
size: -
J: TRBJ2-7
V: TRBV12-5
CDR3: CASGLVQGREQYF
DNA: TGTGCTAGTGGTTTGGTACAGGGCCGGGAGCAGTACTTC

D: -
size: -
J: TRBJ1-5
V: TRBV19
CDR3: CASSTRSRQHSNQPQHF
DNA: TGTGCCAGTAGTACCAGATCGAGACAGCATAGCAATCAGCCCCAGCATTTT

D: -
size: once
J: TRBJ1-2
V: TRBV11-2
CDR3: CASSLTNYGYTF
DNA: TGTGCCAGCAGCTTAACTAACTATGGCTACACCTTC

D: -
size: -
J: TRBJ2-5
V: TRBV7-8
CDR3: CASSLMSGGRETQYF
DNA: TGTGCCAGCAGCTTAATGTCCGGGGGCCGGGAGACCCAGTACTTC

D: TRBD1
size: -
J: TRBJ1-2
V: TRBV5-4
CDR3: CASSHGPETGRMDGYTF
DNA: TGTGCCAGCAGCCATGGGCCAGAGACAGGGCGGATGGATGGCTACACCTTC

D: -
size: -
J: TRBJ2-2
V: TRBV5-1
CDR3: CASSSVAGNTGELFF
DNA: TGCGCCAGCAGCTCGGTGGCAGGGAACACCGGGGAGCTGTTTTTT

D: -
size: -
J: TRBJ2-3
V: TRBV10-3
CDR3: CAISRGGDTQYF
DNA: TGTGCCATCAGCCGGGGAGGCGATACGCAGTATTTT

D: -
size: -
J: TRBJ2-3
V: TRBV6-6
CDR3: CASRRDGDTQYF
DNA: TGTGCCAGCAGACGAGATGGGGATACGCAGTATTTT

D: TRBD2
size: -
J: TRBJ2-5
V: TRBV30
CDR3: CARGLAGVFQETQYF
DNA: TGTGCCCGGGGACTAGCGGGGGTCTTCCAAGAGACCCAGTACTTC

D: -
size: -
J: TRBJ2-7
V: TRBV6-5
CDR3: CASRGATGQTGEQYF
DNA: TGTGCCAGCAGGGGAGCGACCGGACAAACGGGAGAGCAGTACTTC

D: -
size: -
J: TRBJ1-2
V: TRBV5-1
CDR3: CASSFETTNYGYTF
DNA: TGCGCCAGCAGCTTTGAGACAACTAACTATGGCTACACCTTC

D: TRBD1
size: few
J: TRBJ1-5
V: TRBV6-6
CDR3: CASTIGTGNQPQHF
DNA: TGTGCCAGCACAATCGGGACAGGGAATCAGCCCCAGCATTTT

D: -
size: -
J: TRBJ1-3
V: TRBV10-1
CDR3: CASSPNIGPGNTIYF
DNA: TGCGCCAGCAGTCCGAACATCGGCCCTGGAAACACCATATATTTT

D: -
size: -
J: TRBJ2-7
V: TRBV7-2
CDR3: CASSSSGIEQYF
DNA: TGTGCCAGCAGCTCCTCAGGGATCGAGCAGTACTTC

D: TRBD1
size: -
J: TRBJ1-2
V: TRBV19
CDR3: CASSLTGLNGYTF
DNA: TGTGCCAGTAGCTTGACAGGGCTTAATGGCTACACCTTC

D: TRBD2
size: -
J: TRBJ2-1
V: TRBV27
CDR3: CASRLAGENEQFF
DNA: TGTGCCAGCAGACTAGCGGGAGAGAATGAGCAGTTCTTC

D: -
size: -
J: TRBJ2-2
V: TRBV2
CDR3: CASSVSLVAGELFF
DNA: TGTGCCAGCAGTGTGTCGTTGGTGGCCGGGGAGCTGTTTTTT

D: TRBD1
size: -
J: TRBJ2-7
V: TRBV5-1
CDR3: CASSWGTVPGEQYF
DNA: TGCGCCAGCAGCTGGGGGACAGTGCCAGGGGAGCAGTACTTC

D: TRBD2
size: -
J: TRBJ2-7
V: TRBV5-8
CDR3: CASSSLGGGSYEQYF
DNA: TGTGCCAGCAGCTCCCTAGGCGGGGGATCCTACGAGCAGTACTTC

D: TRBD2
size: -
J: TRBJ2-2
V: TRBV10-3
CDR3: CAITGLLTGELFF
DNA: TGTGCCATTACGGGACTACTTACCGGGGAGCTGTTTTTT

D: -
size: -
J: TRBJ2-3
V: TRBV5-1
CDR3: CASSLAGTRDTQYF
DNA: TGCGCCAGCAGCTTGGCCGGGACCAGAGATACGCAGTATTTT

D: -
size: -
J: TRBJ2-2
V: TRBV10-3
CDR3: CAIKGPNTGELFF
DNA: TGTGCCATCAAGGGCCCGAACACCGGGGAGCTGTTTTTT

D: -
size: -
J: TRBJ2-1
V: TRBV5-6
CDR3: CASSTTLTSYNEQFF
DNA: TGTGCCAGCAGCACGACACTTACATCCTACAATGAGCAGTTCTTC

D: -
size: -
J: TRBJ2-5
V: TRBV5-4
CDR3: CASSLGGPQETQYF
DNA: TGTGCCAGCAGCCTCGGAGGACCCCAAGAGACCCAGTACTTC

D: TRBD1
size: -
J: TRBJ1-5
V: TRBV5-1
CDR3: CASSLTGGNQPQHF
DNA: TGCGCCAGCAGCTTAACAGGGGGCAACCAGCCCCAGCATTTT